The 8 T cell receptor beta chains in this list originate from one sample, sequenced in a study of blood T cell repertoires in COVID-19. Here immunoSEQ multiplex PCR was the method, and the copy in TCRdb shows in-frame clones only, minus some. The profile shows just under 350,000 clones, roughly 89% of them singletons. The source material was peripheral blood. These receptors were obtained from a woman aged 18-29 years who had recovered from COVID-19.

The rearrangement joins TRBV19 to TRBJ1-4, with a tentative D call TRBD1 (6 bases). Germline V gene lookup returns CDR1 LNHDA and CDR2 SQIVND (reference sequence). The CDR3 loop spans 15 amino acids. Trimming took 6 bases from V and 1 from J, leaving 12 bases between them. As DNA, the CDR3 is TGTGCCAGTAGCCTCGGGACAAGAACTAATGAAAAACTGTTTTTT. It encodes CASSLGTRTNEKLFF.

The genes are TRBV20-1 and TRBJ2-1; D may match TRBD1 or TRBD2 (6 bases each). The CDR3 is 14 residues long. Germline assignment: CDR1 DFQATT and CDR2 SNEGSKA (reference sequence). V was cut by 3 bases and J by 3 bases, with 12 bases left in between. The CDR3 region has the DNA TGCAGTGCTAGTGGGGGGCCTGGCTACAATGAGCAGTTCTTC. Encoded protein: CSASGGPGYNEQFF.

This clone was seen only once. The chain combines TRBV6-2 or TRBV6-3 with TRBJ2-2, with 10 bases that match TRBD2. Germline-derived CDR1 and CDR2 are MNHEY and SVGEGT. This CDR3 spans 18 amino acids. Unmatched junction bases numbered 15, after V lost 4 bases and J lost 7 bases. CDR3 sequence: CASSLPSGSISGVGELFF. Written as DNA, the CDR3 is TGTGCCAGCAGTTTACCTAGCGGGAGTATTTCTGGAGTCGGGGAGCTGTTTTTT.

The CDR3 spells CASSESEVAGAVTDTQYF. CDR3 DNA sequence: TGCGCCAGCAGTGAGTCGGAAGTAGCGGGAGCGGTCACAGATACGCAGTATTTT. The chain has TRBV10-2 and TRBJ2-3, with 9 positions matching TRBD2. The germline V gene encodes CDR1 WSHSY and CDR2 SAAADI. This CDR3 has 18 residues. The J segment lost 2 bases and the V segment lost 0 bases, leaving 9 bases of the junction unmatched.

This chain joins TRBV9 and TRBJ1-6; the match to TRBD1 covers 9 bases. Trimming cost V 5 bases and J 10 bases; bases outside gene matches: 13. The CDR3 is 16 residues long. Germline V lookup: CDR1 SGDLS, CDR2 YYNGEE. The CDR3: CASSRLPGQGTSPLHF. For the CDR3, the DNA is TGTGCCAGCAGTAGACTACCGGGACAGGGAACATCACCCCTCCACTTT.

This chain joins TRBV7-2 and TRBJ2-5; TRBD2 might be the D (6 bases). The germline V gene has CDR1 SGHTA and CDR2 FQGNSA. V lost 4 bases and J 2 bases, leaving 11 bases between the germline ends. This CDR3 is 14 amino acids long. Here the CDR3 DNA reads TGTGCCAGCAGCTCCTACGGGGGACAAGAGACCCAGTACTTC. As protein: CASSSYGGQETQYF.

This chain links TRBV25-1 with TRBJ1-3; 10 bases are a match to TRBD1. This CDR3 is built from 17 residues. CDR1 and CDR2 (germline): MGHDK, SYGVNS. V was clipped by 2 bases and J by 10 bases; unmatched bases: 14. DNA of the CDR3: TGTGCCAGCAGTGAAGATTGGACAGGGGGTATACGTGAGACCATATATTTT. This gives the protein CASSEDWTGGIRETIYF.

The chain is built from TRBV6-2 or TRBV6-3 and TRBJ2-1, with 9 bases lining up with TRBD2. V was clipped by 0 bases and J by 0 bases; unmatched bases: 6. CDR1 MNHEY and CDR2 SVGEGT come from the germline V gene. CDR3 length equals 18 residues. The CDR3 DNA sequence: TGTGCCAGCAGTTACTCGTGGCGGGAGGGGAGCTCCTACAATGAGCAGTTCTTC. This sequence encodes CASSYSWREGSSYNEQFF.